These 10 T cell receptor beta chains were all obtained from the same sample, sequenced in a study of long-term antiretroviral therapy in people with HIV. At survey level, the immunoSEQ assay was run in its v3.0 version. TCRdb's table, derived via immunoSEQ multiplex PCR, lists solely in-frame clones and lacks some. The sample has 15,000 to 20,000 clones, approximately 90% seen once. Sequences were derived from unsorted PBMCs, sampled 6.9 years after starting antiretroviral therapy. These receptors all come from a man aged 45-60 years with HIV.

V gene TRBV2 combines with J gene TRBJ2-7; 7 bases match TRBD2. CDR3 length: 13 amino acids. Germline V lookup: CDR1 SNHLY, CDR2 FYNNEI. V dropped 3 bases and J dropped 7; count of bases not matched to a gene: 6. CDR3 residues: CASSDPPGREQYF. The CDR3 nucleotides read TGTGCCAGCAGTGACCCTCCCGGGAGGGAGCAGTACTTC.

The chain links TRBV28 to TRBJ2-2, with D unresolved. V was cut by 6 bases and J by 7 bases, with 21 bases left in between. CDR3 length equals 16 residues. Germline V gives CDR1 MDHEN, CDR2 SYDVKM. The CDR3 protein is CASSKPSSRISGELFF. In DNA, the CDR3 is TGTGCCAGCAGCAAACCGAGTTCTAGGATCAGCGGGGAGCTGTTTTTT.

In its sample, this clone was seen once. The CDR3 spells CASSSLLAAYNEQFF. CDR3 coding DNA: TGTGCCAGCAGCTCCCTATTGGCGGCCTACAATGAGCAGTTCTTC. The genes are TRBV11-2 and TRBJ2-1; D ambiguous. Trimming took 4 bases from V and 2 from J, leaving 12 bases between them. In germline, CDR1 is SGHAT, CDR2 FQNNGV. The length of the CDR3 is 15 residues.

V gene TRBV29-1 combines with J gene TRBJ2-1; maybe TRBD1 (5 bases). This CDR3 contains 15 residues. V shed 1 base and J shed 0 bases, with 10 bases lying between them. Germline V lookup: CDR1 SQVTM, CDR2 ANQGSEA. CDR3 nucleotides: TGCAGCGTTGAAGGGGGCAGTCCCTCCTACAATGAGCAGTTCTTC. Protein: CSVEGGSPSYNEQFF.

This clone has only one observation. The J gene is TRBJ2-2, the V gene TRBV11-2; D is ambiguous. The CDR3 runs 13 residues. Per the germline V gene, CDR1 is SGHAT and CDR2 is FQNNGV. Trimming took 8 bases from V and 2 from J, leaving 9 bases between them. The CDR3, as DNA: TGTGCCAGCCAGACTCGAAACACCGGGGAGCTGTTTTTT. Residues: CASQTRNTGELFF.

A few counts support this clone. This rearrangement joins TRBV7-3 to TRBJ2-1; TRBD2 aligns across 8 bases. Germline assignment: CDR1 SGHTA and CDR2 FQGTGA. The CDR3 extends over 15 amino acids. The V segment lost 5 bases and the J segment 6 bases; nucleotides outside the gene matches: 9. The CDR3 spells CASSPPGGSANEQFF. DNA for the CDR3: TGTGCCAGCAGCCCCCCGGGGGGGAGCGCCAATGAGCAGTTCTTC.

J is TRBJ2-1 and V is TRBV7-9; 9 nucleotides line up with TRBD1. The CDR3 consists of 15 residues. Germline CDR1 reads SEHNR; CDR2 reads FQNEAQ (reference sequence). J lost 5 bases, V lost 2 bases, and 4 bases had no gene match. The CDR3 reads CASSLLQGADNEQFF. CDR3 bases: TGTGCCAGCAGCTTACTACAGGGGGCGGACAATGAGCAGTTCTTC.

The rearrangement joins TRBV10-3 to TRBJ1-1; TRBD1 aligns across 7 bases. The CDR3 loop spans 16 amino acids. V lost 7 bases and J lost 7; bases outside the gene matches: 18. Germline V gene sequence: CDR1 ENHRY, CDR2 SYGVKD. The CDR3 DNA is TGTGCCATCACTACTAGACAGGGAACAGCCTCAGTTGAAGCTTTCTTT. It encodes CAITTRQGTASVEAFF.

The V gene is TRBV25-1, the J gene TRBJ2-7; D is uncertain. CDR3 length: 11 residues. V was pared by 7 bases and J by 0 bases, with 4 bases between. CDR1 and CDR2 from the germline V gene are MGHDK and SYGVNS. The CDR3 sequence is CASTHSYEQYF. In DNA form, the CDR3 reads TGTGCCAGCACTCACTCCTACGAGCAGTACTTC.

The CDR3 DNA reads TGTGCCAGCAGTGAAGCGTCGGGGGGCGCAGGACAGCCCCAGCATTTT. It is translated as CASSEASGGAGQPQHF. The chain carries TRBV2 and TRBJ1-5; D perhaps matches TRBD1 (6 bases). This CDR3 has 16 residues. Trimming removed 0 bases at V and 7 bases at J, with 16 bases between. CDR1 and CDR2 (germline): SNHLY, FYNNEI. Using reference TRBV2 and TRBJ1-5 for the parts outside the CDR3, the full variable domain is EPEVTQTPSHQVTQMGQEVILRCVPISNHLYFYWYRQILGQKVEFLVSFYNNEISEKSEIFDDQFSVERPDGSNFTLKIRSTKLEDSAMYFCASSEASGGAGQPQHFGDGTRLSIL.